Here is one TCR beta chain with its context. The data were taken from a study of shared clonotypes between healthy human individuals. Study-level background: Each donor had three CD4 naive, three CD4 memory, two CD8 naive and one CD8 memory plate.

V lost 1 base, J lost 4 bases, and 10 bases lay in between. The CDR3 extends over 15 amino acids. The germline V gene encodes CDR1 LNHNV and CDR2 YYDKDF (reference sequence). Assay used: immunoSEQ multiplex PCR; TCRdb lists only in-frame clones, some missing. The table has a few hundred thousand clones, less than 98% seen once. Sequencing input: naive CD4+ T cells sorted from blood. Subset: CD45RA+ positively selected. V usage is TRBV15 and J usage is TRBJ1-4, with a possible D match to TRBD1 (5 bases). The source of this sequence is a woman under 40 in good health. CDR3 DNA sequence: TGTGCCACCAGCAGAGTAGGGACCGATAATGAAAAACTGTTTTTT. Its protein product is CATSRVGTDNEKLFF.